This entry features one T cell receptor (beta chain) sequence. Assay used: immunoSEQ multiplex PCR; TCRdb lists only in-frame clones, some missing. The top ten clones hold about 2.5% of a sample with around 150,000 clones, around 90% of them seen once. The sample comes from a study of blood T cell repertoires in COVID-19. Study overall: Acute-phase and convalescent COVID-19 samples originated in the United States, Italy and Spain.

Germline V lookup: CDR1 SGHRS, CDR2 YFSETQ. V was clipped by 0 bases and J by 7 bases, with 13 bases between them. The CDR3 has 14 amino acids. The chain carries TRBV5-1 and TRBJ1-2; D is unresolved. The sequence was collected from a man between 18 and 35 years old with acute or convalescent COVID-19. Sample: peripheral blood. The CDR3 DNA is TGCGCCAGCAGCTTGGCCGCCGATTCACTTGGCTACACCTTC. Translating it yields CASSLAADSLGYTF.